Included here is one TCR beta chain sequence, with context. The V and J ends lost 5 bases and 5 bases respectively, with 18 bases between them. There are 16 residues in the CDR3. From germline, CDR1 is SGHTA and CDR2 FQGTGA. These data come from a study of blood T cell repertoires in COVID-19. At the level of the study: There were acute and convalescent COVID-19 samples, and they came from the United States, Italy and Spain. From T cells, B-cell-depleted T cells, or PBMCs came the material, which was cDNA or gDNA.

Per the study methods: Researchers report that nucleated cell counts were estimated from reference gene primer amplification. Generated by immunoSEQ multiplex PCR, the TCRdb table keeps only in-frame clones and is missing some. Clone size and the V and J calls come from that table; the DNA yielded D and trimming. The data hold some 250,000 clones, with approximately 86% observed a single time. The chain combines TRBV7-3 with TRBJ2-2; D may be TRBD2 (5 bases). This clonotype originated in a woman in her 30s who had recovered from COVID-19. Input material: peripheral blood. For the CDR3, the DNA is TGTGCCAGCAGCCCCCCTCCGGCGGGTAGGACCGGGGAGCTGTTTTTT. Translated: CASSPPPAGRTGELFF.